Following are 28 T cell receptor beta chains from one sample sequenced in a study of beta chain features in type 1 diabetes. The investigators reverse transcribed all of the isolated RNA, so they sequenced expressed TCRB transcripts. The repertoire was sequenced with immunoSEQ multiplex PCR; TCRdb's copy has only in-frame clones and lacks some. The sample records 150,000 or so clones, 7% to 10% being singletons. Sequenced sample: central memory CD4+ T cells from blood. The receptors originated from a man between 18 and 29 years old in good health.

This clone was observed a few times. The V gene is TRBV9, the J gene TRBJ2-3, with 12 positions matching TRBD2. J was trimmed by 6 bases and V by 2 bases; bases with no gene match: 7. Germline CDR1 and CDR2: SGDLS and YYNGEE. The CDR3 has 16 amino acids. In DNA form, the CDR3 reads TGTGCCAGCAGCGTCGCTAGCGGGGGGGCCTGGGATACGCAGTATTTT. It yields the protein CASSVASGGAWDTQYF.

This clone showed up just a few times. V and J are TRBV10-2 and TRBJ2-7; 8 nucleotides agree with TRBD1. V lost 4 bases, J lost 5 bases, and 4 bases stayed unmatched. The CDR3 sequence is 13 residues long. Germline V lookup: CDR1 WSHSY, CDR2 SAAADI. CDR3 sequence (DNA): TGCGCCAGCAGTGCCCAGGGGGCCAACGAGCAGTACTTC. Amino acid sequence: CASSAQGANEQYF.

This clone came up a few times. V is TRBV7-6 and J is TRBJ2-6; D is unresolved. Trimming removed 3 bases from V and 4 bases from J, with 13 bases in between. CDR3 length: 16 residues. CDR1 and CDR2 (germline): SGHVS, FNYEAQ. The CDR3 region has the DNA TGTGCCAGCAGCTTCCCTCGAGGAGCAGGGGCCAACGTCCTGACTTTC. This codes for CASSFPRGAGANVLTF.

This clone was recorded a few times. The rearrangement links TRBV9 to TRBJ2-3; D is possibly TRBD1 (6 bases). The V gene lost 4 bases and the J gene lost 9 bases, with 12 bases spanning the gap. The CDR3 spans 12 residues. Germline V gives CDR1 SGDLS, CDR2 YYNGEE. In DNA form, the CDR3 reads TGTGCCAGCAGCCCAGGGGTGGGGACGCAGTATTTT. Amino acid sequence: CASSPGVGTQYF.

This clone was recorded many times. CDR3 nucleotides: TGTGCCACCAGCGCTCAGGGCCGCGAGCAGTACTTC. Its protein is CATSAQGREQYF. The rearrangement joins TRBV15 to TRBJ2-7; D is possibly TRBD1 (5 bases). The CDR3 sequence is 12 residues long. The V gene's germline CDR1 is LNHNV and CDR2 YYDKDF (reference sequence). V was pared by 5 bases and J by 6 bases, with 11 bases between.

The chain employs TRBV6-6 and TRBJ2-3, with D tentatively TRBD2 (5 bases). Germline V gene sequence: CDR1 MNHNY, CDR2 SVGAGI (reference sequence). The V gene lost 6 bases and the J gene lost 6 bases, with 13 bases spanning the gap. The CDR3 has 13 amino acids. CDR3 amino acids: CASRRRRLDTQYF. CDR3 DNA: TGTGCCAGCAGACGACGGAGGTTGGATACGCAGTATTTT.

This chain connects TRBV7-8 to TRBJ2-2; perhaps TRBD1 as D (5 bases). V lost 10 bases and J lost 5, with 26 bases in between. Germline V gene sequence: CDR1 SGHVS, CDR2 FQNEAQ. The CDR3 length is 17 residues. CDR3 loop: CATKGADWWLGTGELFF. CDR3 sequence (DNA): TGTGCCACCAAAGGGGCAGATTGGTGGTTGGGAACCGGGGAGCTGTTTTTT.

In this sample, this clone turned up many times. This chain connects TRBV29-1 to TRBJ1-2; tentatively, D is TRBD1 (5 bases). Germline lookup yields CDR1 SQVTM and CDR2 ANQGSEA. The CDR3 loop spans 12 amino acids. The V end lost 2 bases, the J end lost 4 bases, and 8 bases lay between the germline ends. CDR3 sequence reads: CSVEWTPYGYTF. Written as DNA, the CDR3 is TGCAGCGTTGAATGGACACCCTATGGCTACACCTTC.

The CDR3: CASSQASTRGQMNTEAFF. The CDR3 nucleotides are TGTGCCAGCAGCCAAGCCTCGACAAGGGGACAGATGAACACTGAAGCTTTCTTT. The chain carries TRBV14 and TRBJ1-1; the match to TRBD1 covers 7 bases. Unmatched junction bases numbered 11, after V lost 1 base and J lost 0 bases. The CDR3 covers 18 residues. Germline V gene sequence: CDR1 SGHDN, CDR2 FVKESK.

The gene calls are TRBV4-2 and TRBJ2-3; 11 bases match TRBD2. This CDR3 has 17 residues. CDR1 is LGHNA, CDR2 YNFKEQ, per germline. With V trimmed by 4 bases and J by 2 bases, 8 bases remained unmatched. CDR3 sequence: CASSRAGTSGYTDTQYF. DNA of the CDR3: TGTGCCAGCAGCCGAGCCGGGACTAGCGGATACACAGATACGCAGTATTTT.

The gene calls are TRBV11-2 and TRBJ2-2; 7 nucleotides match TRBD1. Germline V lookup: CDR1 SGHAT, CDR2 FQNNGV. J lost 5 bases, V lost 5 bases, and 11 bases had no gene match. The CDR3 consists of 16 residues. This chain's CDR3 is CASSHKGQSTTGELFF. CDR3 DNA: TGTGCCAGCAGCCATAAGGGACAGAGTACGACCGGGGAGCTGTTTTTT.

V and J are TRBV19 and TRBJ2-5, with 8 bases that match TRBD1. Germline lookup yields CDR1 LNHDA and CDR2 SQIVND (reference sequence). J lost 5 bases, V lost 10 bases, and 21 bases had no gene match. CDR3 length: 17 residues. The CDR3 region is CATSPGTGSLSGETQYF. In DNA form, the CDR3 reads TGTGCCACTTCACCAGGGACAGGCTCCCTCTCCGGGGAGACCCAGTACTTC.

A single count supports this clone. The chain combines TRBV19 with TRBJ1-2, with TRBD1 matching 11 bases. Germline V gene sequence: CDR1 LNHDA, CDR2 SQIVND (reference sequence). V lost 4 bases and J lost 4; bases outside the gene matches: 11. This CDR3 is 17 amino acids long. CDR3 in amino acids: CASSTSGQGDESYGYTF. For the CDR3, the DNA is TGTGCCAGTAGTACTTCGGGACAGGGGGACGAGTCCTATGGCTACACCTTC.

This clone appeared a few times. The chain has TRBV7-9 and TRBJ2-7, with D perhaps matching TRBD1 (5 bases). CDR3 size: 14 residues. Germline loops: CDR1 SEHNR, CDR2 FQNEAQ (reference sequence). The V end lost 1 base, the J end lost 6 bases, and 13 bases lay between the germline ends. CDR3 protein: CASSLGWQGTEQYF. DNA of the CDR3: TGTGCCAGCAGCTTAGGATGGCAGGGAACCGAGCAGTACTTC.

This clone came up a few times. The CDR3 region is CASSLVQGQGAVGTGELFF. DNA of the CDR3: TGCGCCAGCAGCTTGGTGCAGGGACAGGGGGCGGTAGGCACCGGGGAGCTGTTTTTT. V and J are TRBV5-1 and TRBJ2-2; TRBD1 matches 12 bases. Germline-derived CDR1 and CDR2 are SGHRS and YFSETQ. The V and J ends lost 0 bases and 4 bases, in that order; junction bases with no gene match: 10. The CDR3 spans 19 residues.

This clone turned up a few times. The J gene is TRBJ2-1, the V gene TRBV6-4; 10 positions match TRBD1. The ends lost 10 bases at V and 7 bases at J; junction bases unmatched: 10. CDR3 length: 14 residues. Germline V lookup: CDR1 MRHNA, CDR2 SNTAGT. CDR3 in amino acids: CATRGGQGWNEQFF. CDR3 nucleotide sequence: TGTGCCACCCGGGGGGGACAGGGGTGGAATGAGCAGTTCTTC.

The chain has TRBV5-6 and TRBJ2-2; TRBD1 matches 7 bases. The CDR3 is made up of 16 amino acids. CDR1 SGHDT and CDR2 YYEEEE come from the germline V gene. After removal of 2 bases from V and 2 bases from J, the junction contained 6 bases not matched to a gene. CDR3 sequence (DNA): TGTGCCAGCAGCTTATTCGGGACAGCAAACACCGGGGAGCTGTTTTTT. Translated: CASSLFGTANTGELFF.

The sample holds many counts of this clone. This chain uses TRBV29-1 with TRBJ2-7, with TRBD1 matching over 7 bases. The CDR3 loop spans 13 amino acids. CDR1 and CDR2 from the germline V gene are SQVTM and ANQGSEA. The trim removed 4 bases at V and 2 bases at J, leaving 5 bases unmatched. The CDR3 nucleotides read TGCAGCGTTGGCGTACAGGGGCCCTACGAGCAGTACTTC. Residues: CSVGVQGPYEQYF.

V gene TRBV6-1 combines with J gene TRBJ2-7; possible D gene TRBD1, 6 bases. There are 14 residues in the CDR3. Germline assignment: CDR1 MNHNS and CDR2 SASEGT. V was shortened by 6 bases and J by 1 base, with 13 bases between the two germline ends. In DNA form, the CDR3 reads TGTGCCAGCAGATTCGACAGGAGATCCTACGAGCAGTACTTC. Its protein is CASRFDRRSYEQYF.

This clone was found a few times. The V call is TRBV7-9, the J call TRBJ2-5, with 7 positions matching TRBD2. The CDR3 covers 13 residues. Germline CDR1 is SEHNR and CDR2 is FQNEAQ (reference sequence). Trimming cost V 2 bases and J 5 bases; bases outside gene matches: 2. The DNA for the CDR3 is TGTGCCAGCAGCTTATGGGGAGGGGAGACCCAGTACTTC. Protein: CASSLWGGETQYF. Full variable domain (outside the CDR3, taken from reference TRBV7-9 and TRBJ2-5): DTGVSQNPRHKITKRGQNVTFRCDPISEHNRLYWYRQTLGQGPEFLTYFQNEAQLEKSRLLSDRFSAERPKGSFSTLEIQRTEQGDSAMYLCASSLWGGETQYFGPGTRLLVL.

This clone occurred a few times. The genes are TRBV5-1 and TRBJ2-7; weak D call: TRBD2 (6 bases). The CDR3 totals 13 residues. Trimming left V 3 bases short and J 1 base short, with 8 bases between. The germline CDR1 and CDR2 sequences are SGHRS and YFSETQ. CDR3 nucleotides: TGCGCCAGCAGCTCGGACTATTCCTACGAGCAGTACTTC. Translated: CASSSDYSYEQYF.

This clone was counted only a few times. The J gene is TRBJ1-5, the V gene TRBV2; the match to TRBD1 covers 7 bases. CDR3 length equals 15 residues. V trimming: 9 bases; J trimming: 1 base; junction bases outside the gene matches: 9. CDR1 and CDR2 (germline): SNHLY, FYNNEI. The CDR3 DNA reads as TGTGCCAGTAGCGGGACAGTTACGAGCAATCAGCCCCAGCATTTT. Its translation: CASSGTVTSNQPQHF.

The V call is TRBV11-2, the J call TRBJ2-1, with a possible D match to TRBD1 (6 bases). V lost 4 bases and J 5 bases, leaving 15 bases between the germline ends. Germline V gene data show CDR1 as SGHAT and CDR2 as FQNNGV. CDR3 length: 15 amino acids. CDR3 residues: CASSWTVSRDNEQFF. CDR3 DNA sequence: TGTGCCAGCAGCTGGACAGTTTCAAGGGACAATGAGCAGTTCTTC.

This clone appeared a few times. The chain employs TRBV2 and TRBJ2-5, with 16 bases aligning to TRBD2. The CDR3 totals 16 residues. Trimming took 4 bases from V and 8 from J; bases not matched to a gene: 7. Germline V gene sequence: CDR1 SNHLY, CDR2 FYNNEI. The CDR3 sequence: CASSGGLAGGPGTQYF. CDR3 DNA: TGTGCCAGCAGTGGGGGACTAGCGGGGGGGCCTGGAACCCAGTACTTC.

V usage is TRBV6-6 and J usage is TRBJ2-7, with TRBD1 matching over 7 bases. This CDR3 has 15 residues. Losses at the gene ends were 7 bases for V and 2 bases for J; bases not matched to a gene: 11. Germline-derived CDR1 and CDR2 are MNHNY and SVGAGI (reference sequence). Here the CDR3 reads CASTTRRGQTYEQYF. The CDR3 DNA is TGTGCCAGCACCACCCGCCGGGGACAGACCTACGAGCAGTACTTC.

This clone occurred a few times. The chain links TRBV11-3 to TRBJ2-7, with D perhaps matching TRBD1 (5 bases). Germline CDR1 SGHNT, CDR2 YENEEA. CDR3 length equals 14 residues. V was trimmed by 5 bases and J by 6 bases, leaving 17 bases between them. The CDR3 DNA is TGTGCCAGCAGCCCAGGGTGGCAGAGTGGCGAGCAGTACTTC. Its translation is CASSPGWQSGEQYF.

There are a few counts of this clone. The genes are TRBV7-7 and TRBJ2-1; D is possibly TRBD2 (5 bases). This CDR3 comprises 15 residues. V was clipped by 5 bases and J by 0 bases, with 11 bases between them. Germline loops: CDR1 SSHAT, CDR2 FNYEAQ (reference sequence). The CDR3 region has the DNA TGTGCCAGCAGCCCCACCCGGGACTCCTACAATGAGCAGTTCTTC. Its protein is CASSPTRDSYNEQFF.

The CDR3 DNA is TGCGCCAGCAGCCAAGAGACAGGGGGTCAGCCCCAGCATTTT. Translating gives CASSQETGGQPQHF. The chain carries TRBV4-1 and TRBJ1-5, with TRBD1 identical over 9 bases. The junction had 0 bases not matched to a gene; V was cut back by 0 bases and J by 6 bases. This CDR3 has 14 amino acids. Germline V lookup: CDR1 MGHRA, CDR2 YSYEKL.